The 9 T cell receptor beta chains in this list originate from one sample, sequenced in a study of T-cell reconstitution after alpha-beta-depleted transplantation in children. The library targeted TCRbeta and was prepared with unique molecular identifiers. In TCRdb, the PCR reads were re-called with MiXCR into one record per CDR3 protein. The sample contains around 15,000 distinct CDR3 sequences, around 5% of which appear only once. The sequenced sample was PBMCs, obtained before TCRalphabeta/CD19-depleted stem cell transplant. The source is a boy aged 5-17 years with acute lymphoblastic leukemia, due to receive a stem cell transplant.

This clonotype was seen ten or more times. J is TRBJ2-2 and V is TRBV7-2; 7 bases align to TRBD1. With 7 bases clipped from V and 0 bases from J, the junction kept 5 bases outside the gene matches. The CDR3 runs to 15 residues. Germline V gene data show CDR1 as SGHTA and CDR2 as FQGNSA. The CDR3 nucleotides are TGTGCCAGCACCCCGGGACAGCCGAACACCGGGGAGCTGTTTTTT. This codes for CASTPGQPNTGELFF.

This clonotype is labeled as medium-sized. The chain joins TRBV20-1 to TRBJ2-1; TRBD2 agrees at 7 bases. Germline CDR1 DFQATT, CDR2 SNEGSKA (reference sequence). V lost 6 bases, J lost 7 bases, and 12 bases stayed unmatched. This CDR3 region has 14 residues. CDR3 coding DNA: TGCAGTGCCAAGAGGGGAGGGACCCTAAATGAGCAGTTCTTC. It is translated as CSAKRGGTLNEQFF.

This clonotype was seen ten or more times. The CDR3 DNA reads TGTGCCAGCAGCTTAAGCGGTTGGAGCTCCTACAATGAGCAGTTCTTC. Translated: CASSLSGWSSYNEQFF. The rearrangement joins TRBV13 to TRBJ2-1; a weak D match, TRBD2 (5 bases). The germline V gene has CDR1 PRHDT and CDR2 FYEKMQ (reference sequence). The ends were cut back, 2 bases at V and 0 bases at J, with 11 bases in the middle. The CDR3 loop spans 16 amino acids.

The sample holds many counts of this clonotype. J is TRBJ2-5 and V is TRBV7-2, with a possible D match to TRBD2 (6 bases). Germline CDR1 is SGHTA and CDR2 is FQGNSA. The V and J ends lost 1 base and 4 bases respectively, with 16 bases between them. The CDR3 contains 16 residues. The CDR3 reads CASSLGTRMGGETQYF. The CDR3, as DNA: TGTGCCAGCAGCTTAGGTACCCGCATGGGGGGAGAGACCCAGTACTTC. The full variable domain, rest sourced from reference TRBV7-2 and TRBJ2-5, is GAGVSQSPSNKVTEKGKDVELRCDPISGHTALYWYRQSLGQGLEFLIYFQGNSAPDKSGLPSDRFSAERTGGSVSTLTIQRTQQEDSAVYLCASSLGTRMGGETQYFGPGTRLLVL.

This clonotype occurred many times. The chain uses TRBV7-8 and TRBJ2-3; no clear D gene. V was pared by 1 base and J by 8 bases, with 13 bases between. This CDR3 has 14 amino acids. Per germline, CDR1 SGHVS and CDR2 FQNEAQ. The CDR3 protein is CASSLGLKTGTQYF. DNA for the CDR3: TGTGCCAGCAGCTTAGGACTGAAAACGGGTACGCAGTATTTT.

This clonotype is labeled as medium-sized (0.01 to 0.1%). The V and J genes are TRBV12-3 or TRBV12-4 and TRBJ2-3, with D possibly being TRBD1 or TRBD2 (5 bases each). CDR3 length: 17 residues. V gave up 3 bases and J gave up 0 bases, with 16 bases separating them. CDR3 in DNA: TGTGCCAGCAGTTTTTTTTGGGGACCGGAGAGCACAGATACGCAGTATTTT. Protein sequence: CASSFFWGPESTDTQYF.

This clonotype was picked up many times. The V gene is TRBV20-1, the J gene TRBJ1-1; unclear D gene. The germline gives CDR1 DFQATT, CDR2 SNEGSKA (reference sequence). This CDR3 has 14 amino acids. Trimming took off 5 bases at V and 10 bases at J, with 23 bases between the two ends. The CDR3 nucleotides are TGCAGTGCTTTAGCCCCTTCTCAAATCGTAGGAGCTTTCTTT. Encoded protein: CSALAPSQIVGAFF.

At least ten counts were recorded for this clonotype. This sequence joins TRBV9 and TRBJ2-5, with a weak D call TRBD2 (6 bases). CDR1 and CDR2 from the germline V gene are SGDLS and YYNGEE. V dropped 4 bases and J dropped 1 base, with 14 bases sitting between them. This CDR3 comprises 15 residues. Here the CDR3 reads CASSPGLPLQETQYF. CDR3 DNA sequence: TGTGCCAGCAGCCCGGGACTCCCGCTCCAAGAGACCCAGTACTTC.

This clonotype was found many times. The rearrangement links TRBV7-9 to TRBJ1-4; D unresolved. V dropped 1 base and J dropped 6 bases, with 6 bases sitting between them. This CDR3 is 13 amino acids long. Germline V gene sequence: CDR1 SEHNR, CDR2 FQNEAQ (reference sequence). The CDR3 protein is CASSLEVDEKLFF. The CDR3 DNA reads as TGTGCCAGCAGCTTAGAGGTCGATGAAAAACTGTTTTTT.